This paragraph covers one T cell receptor (beta chain) sequence. Germline lookup yields CDR1 SGHRS and CDR2 YFSETQ. Trimming removed 4 bases from V and 2 bases from J, with 17 bases in between. The CDR3 length is 16 residues. This entry belongs to a study of human T cells and chemical hapten exposure. Study overall: Mostly female, the patients presented with alopecia areata, totalis or universalis.

TCRdb re-derived calls from the RACE reads in MiXCR, one entry per CDR3 protein. This table has roughly 140,000 distinct CDR3 sequences, 12% appearing once. Described time point: patch test 2, 6 weeks after DPC sensitization. Treatment noted: therapeutic diphenylcyclopropenone sensitization with weekly scalp DPC. Sample: whole blood, taken in connection with sensitization to the hapten diphenylcyclopropenone (DPC). The TCR comes from a woman aged 50 to 65 with alopecia areata. Some clones in this sample may be carry-over from other donors' samples. The chain combines TRBV5-1 with TRBJ2-3; D could derive from TRBD1 or TRBD2 (5 bases each). As DNA, the CDR3 is TGCGCCAGCAGCCCGGCGGGCGCAGGGTACACAGATACGCAGTATTTT. This sequence encodes CASSPAGAGYTDTQYF.